This T cell receptor beta chain came from a study of graft-versus-host responses after intestinal transplantation. The wider study: Among the recipients, all got anti-thymocyte globulin induction and then tacrolimus and steroids for 2 to 3 years.

Concerning this clone: Antigen: not known.

Points from the study as a whole: GvH clonotypes were identified within recipient marrow, with a subset emerging first in ileum or blood.

Here immunoSEQ multiplex PCR was the method, and the copy in TCRdb shows in-frame clones only, minus some. The sample lists roughly 98,000 clones, 90% to 95% occurring once. The germline CDR1 and CDR2 sequences are MNHEY and SMNVEV (reference sequence). Trimming cost V 6 bases and J 5 bases; bases outside gene matches: 6. The CDR3 runs to 13 residues. The V call is TRBV27, the J call TRBJ2-7; 8 positions agree with TRBD1. This sample comprised unstimulated CD8+ T cells sorted from spleen or lymph node cells, obtained before transplant. This sequence originates from a human donor who was the organ donor for an intestinal transplant. The CDR3, as DNA: TGTGCCAGCAGCAGACAGGGGACGCACGAGCAGTACTTC. This gives the protein CASSRQGTHEQYF.